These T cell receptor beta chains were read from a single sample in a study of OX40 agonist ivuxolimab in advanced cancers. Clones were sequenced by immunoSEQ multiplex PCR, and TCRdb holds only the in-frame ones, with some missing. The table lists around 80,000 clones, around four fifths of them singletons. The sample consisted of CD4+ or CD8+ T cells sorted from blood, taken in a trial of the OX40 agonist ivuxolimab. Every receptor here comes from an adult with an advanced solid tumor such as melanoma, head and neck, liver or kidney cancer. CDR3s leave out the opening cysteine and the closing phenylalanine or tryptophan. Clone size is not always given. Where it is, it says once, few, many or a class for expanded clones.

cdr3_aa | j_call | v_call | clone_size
ATRGASGTDTQY | TRBJ2-3 | TRBV15 | -
ASSLPPPVAGITDTQY | TRBJ2-3 | TRBV28 | -
ASTFYGQSLELF | TRBJ1-4 | TRBV6-1 | -
ASSRGKEGGSYEQY | TRBJ2-7 | TRBV5-8 | -
ASSEVGEAGELF | TRBJ2-2 | TRBV6-1 | -
ASSSRVTTPLH | TRBJ1-6 | TRBV9 | -
ASSLGTGRFATNEKLF | TRBJ1-4 | TRBV7-2 | -
AISSDRDTAEAF | TRBJ1-1 | TRBV10-3 | -
ASSLEEGTEAF | TRBJ1-1 | TRBV7-9 | once
ASSLIGQGDQPQH | TRBJ1-5 | TRBV28 | -
ASSPPSGADTQY | TRBJ2-3 | TRBV11-2 | -
AVLPGGSDTEAF | TRBJ1-1 | TRBV6-5 | -
ASSLSGQGHEKLF | TRBJ1-4 | TRBV5-1 | -
ASSGSPGLSTDTQY | TRBJ2-3 | TRBV11-2 | -
ASRGQVYGELF | TRBJ2-2 | TRBV27 | -
AISENSNYGYT | TRBJ1-2 | TRBV10-3 | few
ASSRGESNEKLF | TRBJ1-4 | TRBV7-2 | -
ASSLAPNEKLF | TRBJ1-4 | TRBV7-9 | -
ASSNRGQGSTEAF | TRBJ1-1 | TRBV7-9 | -
ASSFGGSETQY | TRBJ2-5 | TRBV7-3 | -
ASSPSIGVNTEAF | TRBJ1-1 | TRBV6-6 | -
ASSPAERTGAVHSYGYT | TRBJ1-2 | TRBV7-3 | -
ASSLQGPANTGELF | TRBJ2-2 | TRBV27 | -
ASSESGTGGRGYT | TRBJ1-2 | TRBV25-1 | -
ASSPPGQGVSSPLH | TRBJ1-6 | TRBV27 | -
ASSLGFVAGELF | TRBJ2-2 | TRBV27 | -
TVSRGNTEAF | TRBJ1-1 | TRBV29-1 | few
ASSTGQGPATNEKLF | TRBJ1-4 | TRBV5-4 | -
ASSSRGDNYGYT | TRBJ1-2 | TRBV7-2 | few
ASRQGLGTGELF | TRBJ2-2 | TRBV7-2 | -
ASSPRQSYSTEAF | TRBJ1-1 | TRBV19 | -
ASSFSQVGEAF | TRBJ1-1 | TRBV5-1 | -
ASGLGQGVGTDTQY | TRBJ2-3 | TRBV12-5 | -
ASIGEAGYNSPLH | TRBJ1-6 | TRBV28 | -
ASSITGAVSGNTIY | TRBJ1-3 | TRBV19 | -
ASSDRADSNEQF | TRBJ2-1 | TRBV19 | -
ASSYRTGSANEQF | TRBJ2-1 | TRBV6-6 | -
SAWGPQETQY | TRBJ2-5 | TRBV29-1 | -
ASSWDSSSYEQY | - | TRBV5-1 | once
ASSTRDGTNEKLF | TRBJ1-4 | TRBV18 | few
ASSSHEKALYEQY | TRBJ2-7 | TRBV7-8 | -
ASSLATLMDSPLH | TRBJ1-6 | TRBV7-3 | -
ASSLARVAGGYEQF | TRBJ2-1 | TRBV5-4 | -